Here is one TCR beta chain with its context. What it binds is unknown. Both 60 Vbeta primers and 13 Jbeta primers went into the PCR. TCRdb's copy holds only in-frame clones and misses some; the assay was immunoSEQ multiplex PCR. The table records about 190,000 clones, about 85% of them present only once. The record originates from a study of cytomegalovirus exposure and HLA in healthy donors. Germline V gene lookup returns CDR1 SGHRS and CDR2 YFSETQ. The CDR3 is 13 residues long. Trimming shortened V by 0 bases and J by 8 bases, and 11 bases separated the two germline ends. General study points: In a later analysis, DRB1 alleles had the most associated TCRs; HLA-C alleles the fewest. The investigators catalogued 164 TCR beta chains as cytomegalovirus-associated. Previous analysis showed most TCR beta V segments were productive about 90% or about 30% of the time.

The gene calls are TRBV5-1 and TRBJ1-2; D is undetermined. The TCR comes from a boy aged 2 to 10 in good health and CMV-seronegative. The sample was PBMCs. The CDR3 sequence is CASSLGAREGYTF. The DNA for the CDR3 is TGCGCCAGCAGCTTGGGGGCCCGAGAAGGCTACACCTTC.